Below, 13 T cell receptor beta chains from the same sample are listed, as sequenced in a study of blood T cell repertoires in COVID-19. Here immunoSEQ multiplex PCR was the method, and the copy in TCRdb shows in-frame clones only, minus some. The table has over 200,000 clones, approximately 86% seen once. The sequenced sample consisted of peripheral blood. These receptors originate from a woman aged 25 to 39 who had recovered from COVID-19.

This clone occurred a few times. The chain combines TRBV5-1 with TRBJ1-5; unclear D gene. The CDR3 is made up of 14 amino acids. Trimming took 2 bases from V and 2 from J, leaving 8 bases between them. Germline assignment: CDR1 SGHRS and CDR2 YFSETQ. This CDR3 is CASSFGDGNQPQHF. CDR3 nucleotide sequence: TGCGCCAGCAGCTTCGGGGATGGCAATCAGCCCCAGCATTTT.

The rearrangement joins TRBV19 to TRBJ1-2; D is unclear. The length of the CDR3 is 11 residues. Germline V gives CDR1 LNHDA, CDR2 SQIVND (reference sequence). V dropped 10 bases and J dropped 8 bases, with 14 bases sitting between them. CDR3 amino acids: CATLHSMGYTF. CDR3 nucleotide sequence: TGTGCCACCCTGCACAGCATGGGCTACACCTTC.

The chain couples TRBV21-1 to TRBJ1-2. TRBV21-1 is reported as a pseudogene. The CDR3 loop spans 14 amino acids. CDR3 region: CASRPAEGENGYTF. DNA for the CDR3: TGTGCCAGCAGGCCCGCGGAGGGAGAGAATGGCTACACCTTC.

The genes are TRBV29-1 and TRBJ2-7; TRBD1 is a possible D gene (5 bases). V was clipped by 1 base and J by 7 bases, with 17 bases between them. Germline V gives CDR1 SQVTM, CDR2 ANQGSEA. This CDR3 has 14 residues. DNA of the CDR3: TGCAGCGTTGAAGTGGGCAGGGTTGGTGGGGAGCAGTACTTC. Translated, it gives CSVEVGRVGGEQYF.

The chain employs TRBV11-2 and TRBJ2-5; no definite D call. The CDR3 extends over 16 amino acids. Germline CDR1 reads SGHAT; CDR2 reads FQNNGV. V lost 1 base to trimming and J lost 5 bases, with 17 bases between them. The CDR3 DNA reads TGTGCCAGCAGCTTAGGTTCCAGGTCGGTTAGGGAGACCCAGTACTTC. It specifies CASSLGSRSVRETQYF.

The rearrangement links TRBV7-3 to TRBJ2-1; TRBD2 is a possible D gene (5 bases). The V end lost 5 bases, the J end lost 9 bases, and 17 bases lay between the germline ends. CDR3 length: 14 residues. The V gene's germline CDR1 is SGHTA and CDR2 FQGTGA. The CDR3 spells CASSRTPPGSEQFF. In nucleotides, the CDR3 is TGTGCCAGCAGCCGGACTCCACCTGGGAGTGAGCAGTTCTTC. Together with reference TRBV7-3 and TRBJ2-1, the CDR3 gives the full variable domain: GAGVSQTPSNKVTEKGKYVELRCDPISGHTALYWYRQSLGQGPEFLIYFQGTGAADDSGLPNDRFFAVRPEGSVSTLKIQRTERGDSAVYLCASSRTPPGSEQFFGPGTRLTVL.

The chain uses TRBV4-1 and TRBJ1-6; 7 bases are shared with TRBD1. J lost 10 bases, V lost 0 bases, and 12 bases had no gene match. Germline CDR1 is MGHRA and CDR2 is YSYEKL. The CDR3 is 17 residues long. The CDR3 region has the DNA TGCGCCAGCAGCCAAGATCTACGACAGGGAATTGGGTCACCCCTCCACTTT. It specifies CASSQDLRQGIGSPLHF.

This clone occurred a few times. V usage is TRBV6-4 and J usage is TRBJ2-2; no definite D call. The CDR3 runs to 11 residues. Germline V gene lookup returns CDR1 MRHNA and CDR2 SNTAGT. The V gene lost 4 bases and the J gene lost 7 bases, with 4 bases spanning the gap. The CDR3: CASSGGGELFF. CDR3 coding DNA: TGTGCCAGCAGTGGCGGCGGGGAGCTGTTTTTT.

J is TRBJ1-1 and V is TRBV12-3 or TRBV12-4, with D perhaps matching TRBD1 (5 bases). The germline V and J ends were trimmed by 3 bases and 5 bases, with 10 bases remaining between them. The CDR3 contains 13 residues. The CDR3 is CASSLGGRTEAFF. CDR3 nucleotide sequence: TGTGCCAGCAGTTTGGGGGGGAGAACTGAAGCTTTCTTT.

The chain couples TRBV2 to TRBJ2-1; tentatively, D is TRBD1 (5 bases). V was trimmed by 4 bases and J by 3 bases, leaving 22 bases between them. CDR3 length: 18 amino acids. Germline CDR1 and CDR2: SNHLY and FYNNEI. CDR3 sequence: CASSANSVDSYVYNEQFF. In nucleotides, the CDR3 is TGTGCCAGCAGTGCGAACTCGGTTGACAGTTATGTCTACAATGAGCAGTTCTTC. Based on the CDR3 plus reference TRBV2 and TRBJ2-1, the full variable domain is EPEVTQTPSHQVTQMGQEVILRCVPISNHLYFYWYRQILGQKVEFLVSFYNNEISEKSEIFDDQFSVERPDGSNFTLKIRSTKLEDSAMYFCASSANSVDSYVYNEQFFGPGTRLTVL.

Written as DNA, the CDR3 is TGTGCCAGCTCACCCAAAACTAGCGGGGGGACCTACGAGCAGTACTTC. Translating gives CASSPKTSGGTYEQYF. This chain links TRBV18 with TRBJ2-7, with 12 bases aligning to TRBD2. CDR3 length: 16 residues. CDR1 and CDR2 (germline): KGHSH, LQKENI. V dropped 3 bases and J dropped 2; count of bases not matched to a gene: 5.

This clone showed up just once. The chain employs TRBV24-1 and TRBJ2-5; 8 bases agree with TRBD2. Germline V CDR1 and CDR2: KGHDR, SFDVKD. V was pared by 3 bases and J by 5 bases, with 7 bases of the junction left unmatched. The CDR3 runs 15 residues. CDR3 sequence reads: CATSDARGAGETQYF. CDR3 sequence (DNA): TGTGCCACCAGTGATGCGCGGGGGGCCGGGGAGACCCAGTACTTC.

The chain couples TRBV15 to TRBJ1-5; 9 bases match TRBD1. This CDR3 contains 14 residues. J gave up 6 bases and V 6 bases, and 6 bases lay outside the gene matches. Germline V CDR1 and CDR2: LNHNV, YYDKDF (reference sequence). In DNA, the CDR3 is TGTGCCACCAGGGGCACAGGGGGCTTTCAGCCCCAGCATTTT. Residues: CATRGTGGFQPQHF.